One TCR beta chain is described in this entry. The antigen remains undetermined. These data are taken from a study of CD8 T cells in ankylosing spondylitis. General study findings and limits: Among TCR beta sequences, a motif of fewer than 10 highly homologous variants appeared characteristic of ankylosing spondylitis blood. It was reported that disease-linked clones were significantly enriched in matched ankylosing spondylitis synovial fluid. Reactive arthritis synovial fluid and blood previously showed some of these motif variants.

Looked up from germline, CDR1 is DFQATT and CDR2 is SNEGSKA (reference sequence). The trim removed 4 bases at V and 8 bases at J, leaving 13 bases unmatched. The CDR3 length is 15 residues. Quantitative 5'-RACE with molecular barcodes was used to make the TCR beta libraries. Each CDR3 protein gets one entry after TCRdb re-called the 5' RACE reads with MiXCR. The repertoire holds around 300,000 distinct CDR3 sequences, around 21% seen once, with roughly 3.6% in the top ten. Material: blood, either unsorted or a sorted T cell fraction (not recorded which). The chain has TRBV20-1 and TRBJ2-1; 8 positions agree with TRBD2. This clonotype was obtained from a female donor with ankylosing spondylitis or in good health (not recorded which). The CDR3 DNA follows: TGCAGTGCTACCCCCGGAGCGGGAGTCCTCGATGAGCAGTTCTTC. Residues: CSATPGAGVLDEQFF.